The present T cell receptor (beta chain) was sequenced within a study of T cells in Graves' hyperthyroidism and ophthalmopathy. The CDR3 regions of TCR beta were amplified from RNA transcripts. Primed by the HTBI set, a first-round RT-PCR was run on the TCR CDR3. One entry per CDR3 protein, called by TCRdb with MiXCR from the multiplex PCR reads. The sample comprises around 430,000 distinct CDR3 sequences, 15% of which are singletons, and about 30% rests with the top ten. This clonotype was observed a few times. Across 18 months, stable Graves' hyperthyroidism was marked by no progression to ophthalmopathy. Germline V gives CDR1 KGHDR, CDR2 SFDVKD. The V end lost 1 base, the J end lost 3 bases, and 7 bases lay between the germline ends. This CDR3 is 14 amino acids long.

The chain is built from TRBV24-1 and TRBJ2-3; D may be TRBD1 (6 bases). The origin of this receptor is a woman aged 25 to 39 with Graves' hyperthyroidism. The sample was blood. The CDR3 spells CATSDFTGTDTQYF. CDR3 DNA sequence: TGTGCCACCAGTGATTTTACAGGGACAGATACGCAGTATTTT.